The 9 T cell receptor beta chains presented below share a single source sample, sequenced in a study of blood T cell repertoires in COVID-19. Measured with immunoSEQ multiplex PCR; TCRdb has only the in-frame clones, and not every one. The repertoire holds roughly 100,000 clones, with more than 75% as singletons. The sample taken for sequencing was peripheral blood. These receptors originate from a man between 60 and 75 years old with acute or convalescent COVID-19.

The V and J genes are TRBV3-1 (or the pseudogene TRBV3-2) and TRBJ2-3; 9 nucleotides line up with TRBD2. Germline loops: CDR1 LGHDT, CDR2 YNNKEL (reference sequence). The CDR3 covers 15 residues. After removal of 3 bases from V and 2 bases from J, the junction contained 3 bases not matched to a gene. The CDR3 loop reads CASSQGLASTDTQYF. The DNA for the CDR3 is TGTGCCAGCAGCCAGGGACTAGCCTCCACAGATACGCAGTATTTT.

The chain has TRBV5-1 and TRBJ2-1; 11 positions match TRBD2. CDR1 is SGHRS, CDR2 YFSETQ, per germline. The CDR3 has 16 residues. The junction had 3 bases not matched to a gene; V was cut back by 0 bases and J by 4 bases. The chain's CDR3 is CASSLGVAGGYNEQFF. CDR3 in DNA: TGCGCCAGCAGCTTGGGTGTAGCGGGAGGGTACAATGAGCAGTTCTTC.

V is TRBV5-1 and J is TRBJ2-5; D is possibly TRBD2 (6 bases). V was shortened by 4 bases and J by 0 bases, with 19 bases between the two germline ends. The CDR3 runs 17 residues. Germline CDR1 is SGHRS and CDR2 is YFSETQ. In DNA, the CDR3 is TGCGCCAGCAGCCCGGGGACTGCTATGTCGTACCAAGAGACCCAGTACTTC. It codes for CASSPGTAMSYQETQYF.

This chain joins TRBV5-6 and TRBJ2-3, with 8 bases identical to TRBD2. There are 15 residues in the CDR3. The V and J ends lost 4 bases and 0 bases, in that order; junction bases with no gene match: 4. Looked up from germline, CDR1 is SGHDT and CDR2 is YYEEEE. CDR3 amino acids: CASSLRGGSTDTQYF. The CDR3 nucleotides are TGTGCCAGCAGCCTTCGGGGGGGGAGCACAGATACGCAGTATTTT.

This chain connects TRBV4-3 to TRBJ2-2; the match to TRBD1 covers 7 bases. V gave up 5 bases and J gave up 3 bases; unmatched junction bases: 6. Germline V gives CDR1 LGHNA, CDR2 YSLEER. This CDR3 region has 15 residues. CDR3 DNA sequence: TGCGCCAGCAGCGCCCGGGACAGCTACACCGGGGAGCTGTTTTTT. This sequence encodes CASSARDSYTGELFF.

V is TRBV10-2 and J is TRBJ2-7, with TRBD2 matching 10 bases. The germline V gene has CDR1 WSHSY and CDR2 SAAADI. V lost 7 bases, J lost 2 bases, and 14 bases stayed unmatched. The CDR3 is 17 amino acids. The CDR3 nucleotides are TGCGCCAGCACAAAGCCGCCGGTAGCGGGAGGCGCCTACGAGCAGTACTTC. Protein product: CASTKPPVAGGAYEQYF.

This chain uses TRBV7-2 with TRBJ2-1; 13 nucleotides line up with TRBD2. The germline V gene has CDR1 SGHTA and CDR2 FQGNSA. V gave up 5 bases and J gave up 4 bases; unmatched junction bases: 11. The CDR3 length is 18 residues. The CDR3 sequence is CASSPIGGTSGNYNEQFF. The CDR3 nucleotides read TGTGCCAGCAGCCCAATAGGGGGGACTAGCGGGAATTACAATGAGCAGTTCTTC.

The chain combines TRBV28 with TRBJ1-2; D uncertain. The germline V gene has CDR1 MDHEN and CDR2 SYDVKM. The CDR3 runs 15 residues. Deletions cut 5 bases from V and 2 bases from J, with 15 bases between. CDR3 residues: CASSNEVERNYGYTF. In nucleotides, the CDR3 is TGTGCCAGCAGTAACGAGGTAGAAAGAAACTATGGCTACACCTTC.

The chain has TRBV5-1 and TRBJ2-5; D not resolved. V dropped 1 base and J dropped 5 bases, with 9 bases sitting between them. The length of the CDR3 is 13 residues. The germline V gene encodes CDR1 SGHRS and CDR2 YFSETQ. Here the CDR3 DNA reads TGCGCCAGCAGCTTGATGCATCAGGAGACCCAGTACTTC. This encodes CASSLMHQETQYF.